This T cell receptor (beta chain) was sequenced for a study of CDR3 diversity in severe acne. Trimming shortened V by 5 bases and J by 8 bases, and 16 bases separated the two germline ends. CDR1 is SGHVS, CDR2 FNYEAQ, per germline. This CDR3 has 15 residues. Each CDR3 protein is one row after TCRdb ran MiXCR on the PCR reads. The sample holds some 84,000 distinct CDR3 sequences, under 65% seen once. This TCR was sampled from a male donor in good health, without acne. Sequences were obtained from blood. The V call is TRBV7-6, the J call TRBJ1-6; maybe TRBD1 (5 bases). The CDR3 nucleotides read TGTGCCAGCAGCCCCGGAGGGGCGGGTGATTCACCCCTCCACTTT. Amino acid sequence: CASSPGGAGDSPLHF.